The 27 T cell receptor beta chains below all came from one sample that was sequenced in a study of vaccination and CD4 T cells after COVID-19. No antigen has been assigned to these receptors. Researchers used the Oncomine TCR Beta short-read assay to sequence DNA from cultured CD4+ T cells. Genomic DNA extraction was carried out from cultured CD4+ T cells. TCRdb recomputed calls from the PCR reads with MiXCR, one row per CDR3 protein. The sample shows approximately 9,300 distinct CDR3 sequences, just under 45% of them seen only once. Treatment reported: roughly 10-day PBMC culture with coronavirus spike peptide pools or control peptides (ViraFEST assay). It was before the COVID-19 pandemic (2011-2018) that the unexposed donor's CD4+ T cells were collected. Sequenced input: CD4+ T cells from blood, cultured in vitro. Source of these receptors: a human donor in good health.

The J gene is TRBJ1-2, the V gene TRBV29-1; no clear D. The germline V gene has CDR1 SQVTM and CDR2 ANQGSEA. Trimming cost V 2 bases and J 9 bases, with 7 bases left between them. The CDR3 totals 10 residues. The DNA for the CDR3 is TGCAGCGTTGAAAGGCCCAGCTACACCTTC. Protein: CSVERPSYTF.

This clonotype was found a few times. CDR3 loop: CSAKQGLYGYTF. As DNA, the CDR3 is TGCAGTGCTAAACAGGGGTTGTATGGCTACACCTTC. The rearrangement joins TRBV20-1 to TRBJ1-2; 7 bases line up with TRBD1. Germline V gene data show CDR1 as DFQATT and CDR2 as SNEGSKA (reference sequence). CDR3 length: 12 residues. With 4 bases clipped from V and 5 bases from J, the junction kept 4 bases outside the gene matches.

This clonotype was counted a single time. CDR3 DNA: TGTGCCAGCTATAAGGGGGCAACCGTGTGCGAAAAACTGTTTTTT. Translated: CASYKGATVCEKLFF. This sequence joins TRBV21-1 and TRBJ1-4; the table's D gene call, TRBD1, was not cross checked with the DNA. TRBV21-1 is annotated as a pseudogene. This CDR3 spans 15 amino acids.

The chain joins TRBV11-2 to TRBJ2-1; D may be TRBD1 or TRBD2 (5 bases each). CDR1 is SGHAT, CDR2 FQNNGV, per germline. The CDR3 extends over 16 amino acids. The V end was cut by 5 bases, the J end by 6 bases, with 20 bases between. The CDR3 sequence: CASSIPRDPRGNEQFF. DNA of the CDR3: TGTGCCAGCAGCATTCCCCGGGACCCACGGGGCAATGAGCAGTTCTTC.

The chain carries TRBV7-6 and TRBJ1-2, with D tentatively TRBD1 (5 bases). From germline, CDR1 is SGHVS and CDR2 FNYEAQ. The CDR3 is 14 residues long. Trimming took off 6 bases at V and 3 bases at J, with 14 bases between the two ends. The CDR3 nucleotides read TGTGCCAGCAGTCCACGGGGGTTTGACTATGGCTACACCTTC. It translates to CASSPRGFDYGYTF.

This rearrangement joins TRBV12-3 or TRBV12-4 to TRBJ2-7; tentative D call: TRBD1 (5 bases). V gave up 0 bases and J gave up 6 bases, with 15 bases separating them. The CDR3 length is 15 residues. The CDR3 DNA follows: TGTGCCAGCAGTTTAGCCGGCAGGGCATTCTCCGAGCAGTACTTC. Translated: CASSLAGRAFSEQYF.

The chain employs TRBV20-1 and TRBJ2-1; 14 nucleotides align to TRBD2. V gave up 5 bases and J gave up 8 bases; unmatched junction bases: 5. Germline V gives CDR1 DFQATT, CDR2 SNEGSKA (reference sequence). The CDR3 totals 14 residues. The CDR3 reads CSALTSGRADEQFF. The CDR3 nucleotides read TGCAGTGCTTTGACTAGCGGGAGGGCGGATGAGCAGTTCTTC.

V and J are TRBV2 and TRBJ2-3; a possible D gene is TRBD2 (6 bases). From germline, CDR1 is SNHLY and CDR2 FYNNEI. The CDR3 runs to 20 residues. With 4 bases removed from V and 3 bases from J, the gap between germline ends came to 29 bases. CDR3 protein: CASSGSASVNLFGGTDTQYF. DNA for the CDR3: TGTGCCAGCAGTGGGTCGGCTAGCGTCAACTTATTCGGTGGGACAGATACGCAGTATTTT.

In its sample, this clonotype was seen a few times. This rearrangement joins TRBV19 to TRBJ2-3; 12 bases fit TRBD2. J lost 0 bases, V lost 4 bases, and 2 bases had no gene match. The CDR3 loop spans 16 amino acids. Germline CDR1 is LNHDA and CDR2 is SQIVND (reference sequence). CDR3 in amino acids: CASSKGTSGSTDTQYF. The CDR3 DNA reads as TGTGCCAGTAGTAAAGGGACTAGCGGGAGCACAGATACGCAGTATTTT.

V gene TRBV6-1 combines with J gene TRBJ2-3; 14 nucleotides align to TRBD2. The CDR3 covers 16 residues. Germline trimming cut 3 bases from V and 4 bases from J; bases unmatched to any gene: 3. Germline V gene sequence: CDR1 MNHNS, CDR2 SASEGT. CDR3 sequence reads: CASSDRLAGGADTQYF. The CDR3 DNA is TGTGCCAGCAGTGACAGACTAGCGGGGGGGGCAGATACGCAGTATTTT.

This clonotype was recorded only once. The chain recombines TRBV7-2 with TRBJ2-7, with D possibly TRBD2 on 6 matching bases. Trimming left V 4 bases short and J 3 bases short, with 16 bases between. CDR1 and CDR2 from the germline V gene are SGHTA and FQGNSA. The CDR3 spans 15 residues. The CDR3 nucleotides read TGTGCCAGCAGCTCTAGAGGGCTAGCGAGCTACGAGCAGTACTTC. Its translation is CASSSRGLASYEQYF.

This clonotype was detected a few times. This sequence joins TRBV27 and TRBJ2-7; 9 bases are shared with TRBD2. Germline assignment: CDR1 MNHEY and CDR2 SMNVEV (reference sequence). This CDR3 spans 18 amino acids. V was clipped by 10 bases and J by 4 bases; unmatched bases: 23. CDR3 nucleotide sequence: TGTGCCACCGACTCTGATAGCGGGAGACCTGAGGGGGGATACGAGCAGTACTTC. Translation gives CATDSDSGRPEGGYEQYF.

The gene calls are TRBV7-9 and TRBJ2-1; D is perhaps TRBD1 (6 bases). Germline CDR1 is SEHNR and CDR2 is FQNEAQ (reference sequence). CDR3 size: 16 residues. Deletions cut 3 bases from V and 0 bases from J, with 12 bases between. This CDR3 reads CASSFVTGRSYNEQFF. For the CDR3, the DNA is TGTGCCAGCAGCTTTGTGACAGGCCGCTCCTACAATGAGCAGTTCTTC.

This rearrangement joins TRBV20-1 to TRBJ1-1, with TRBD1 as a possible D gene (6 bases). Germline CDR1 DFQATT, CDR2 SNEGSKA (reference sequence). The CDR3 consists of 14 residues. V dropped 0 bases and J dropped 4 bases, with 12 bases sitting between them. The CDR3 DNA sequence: TGCAGTGCTAGAGAGGGGGGCGTCTCCACTGAAGCTTTCTTT. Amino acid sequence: CSAREGGVSTEAFF.

DNA of the CDR3: TGTGCCACCAGTGAGGGGACTAGCGGGTTGAGAAGGAAGAATGAGCAGTTCTTC. Its translation is CATSEGTSGLRRKNEQFF. The V and J genes are TRBV24-1 and TRBJ2-1; 12 bases fit TRBD2. The germline V gene encodes CDR1 KGHDR and CDR2 SFDVKD. The CDR3 loop spans 18 amino acids. Trimming cost V 4 bases and J 7 bases; bases outside gene matches: 13.

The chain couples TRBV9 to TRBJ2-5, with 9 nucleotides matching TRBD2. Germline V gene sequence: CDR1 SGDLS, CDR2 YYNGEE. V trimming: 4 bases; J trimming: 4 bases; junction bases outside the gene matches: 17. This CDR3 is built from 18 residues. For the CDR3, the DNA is TGTGCCAGCAGCACCCCCCGGGGTAGCGGGAGCCCCCGAGAGACCCAGTACTTC. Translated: CASSTPRGSGSPRETQYF.

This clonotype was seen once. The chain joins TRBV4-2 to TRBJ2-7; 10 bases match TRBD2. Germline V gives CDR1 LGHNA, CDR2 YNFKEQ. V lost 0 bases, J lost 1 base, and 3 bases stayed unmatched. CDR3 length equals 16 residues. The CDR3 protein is CASSQDWTSGSYEQYF. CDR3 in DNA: TGTGCCAGCAGCCAAGACTGGACTAGCGGATCCTACGAGCAGTACTTC.

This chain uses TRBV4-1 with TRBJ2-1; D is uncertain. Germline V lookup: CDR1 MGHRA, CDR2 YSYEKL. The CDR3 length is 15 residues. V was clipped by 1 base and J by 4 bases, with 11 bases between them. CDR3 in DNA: TGCGCCAGCAGCCAAGTTGGCCTCCCGTACAATGAGCAGTTCTTC. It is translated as CASSQVGLPYNEQFF.

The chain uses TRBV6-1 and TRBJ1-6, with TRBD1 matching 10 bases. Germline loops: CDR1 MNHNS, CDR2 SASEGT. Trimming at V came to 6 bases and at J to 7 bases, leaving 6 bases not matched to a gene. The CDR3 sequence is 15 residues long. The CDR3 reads CASREWTGGNSPLHF. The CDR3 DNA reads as TGTGCCAGCAGAGAATGGACAGGGGGAAATTCACCCCTCCACTTT.

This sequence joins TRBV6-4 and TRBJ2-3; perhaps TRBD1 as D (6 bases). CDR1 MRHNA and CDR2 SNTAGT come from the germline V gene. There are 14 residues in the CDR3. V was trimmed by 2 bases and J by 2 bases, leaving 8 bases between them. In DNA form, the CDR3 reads TGTGCCAGCAGTGACAGGGGGAACACAGATACGCAGTATTTT. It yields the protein CASSDRGNTDTQYF.

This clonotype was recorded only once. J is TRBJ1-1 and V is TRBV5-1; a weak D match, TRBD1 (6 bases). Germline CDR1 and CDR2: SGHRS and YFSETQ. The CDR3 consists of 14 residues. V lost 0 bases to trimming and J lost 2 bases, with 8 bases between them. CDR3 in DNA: TGCGCCAGCAGCTTGGAGACAGGTAACACTGAAGCTTTCTTT. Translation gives CASSLETGNTEAFF.

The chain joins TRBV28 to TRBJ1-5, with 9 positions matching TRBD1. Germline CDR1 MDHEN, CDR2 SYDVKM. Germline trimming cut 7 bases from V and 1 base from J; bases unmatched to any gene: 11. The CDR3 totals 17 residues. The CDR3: CASTTGTGIWSNQPQHF. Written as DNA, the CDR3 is TGTGCCAGCACCACCGGGACAGGGATTTGGAGCAATCAGCCCCAGCATTTT. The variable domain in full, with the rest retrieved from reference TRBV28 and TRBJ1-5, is DVKVTQSSRYLVKRTGEKVFLECVQDMDHENMFWYRQDPGLGLRLIYFSYDVKMKEKGDIPEGYSVSREKKERFSLILESASTNQTSMYLCASTTGTGIWSNQPQHFGDGTRLSIL.

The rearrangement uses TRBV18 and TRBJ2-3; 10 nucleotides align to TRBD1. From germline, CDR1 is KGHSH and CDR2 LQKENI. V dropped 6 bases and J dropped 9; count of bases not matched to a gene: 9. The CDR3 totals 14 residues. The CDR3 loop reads CASSSGQGGLTQYF. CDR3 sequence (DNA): TGTGCCAGCTCGTCCGGACAGGGGGGTTTGACGCAGTATTTT.

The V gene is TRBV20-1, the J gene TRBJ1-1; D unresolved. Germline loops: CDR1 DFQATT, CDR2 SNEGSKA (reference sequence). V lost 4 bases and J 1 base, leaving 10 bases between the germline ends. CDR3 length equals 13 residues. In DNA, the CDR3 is TGCAGTGCTACGAGCGGCCCGAACACTGAAGCTTTCTTT. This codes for CSATSGPNTEAFF.

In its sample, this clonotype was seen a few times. CDR3 loop: CATSDLSGTEETQYF. Here the CDR3 DNA reads TGTGCCACCAGTGATCTATCCGGGACAGAAGAGACCCAGTACTTC. V usage is TRBV24-1 and J usage is TRBJ2-5, with TRBD1 identical over 7 bases. Per the germline V gene, CDR1 is KGHDR and CDR2 is SFDVKD. V dropped 3 bases and J dropped 3; count of bases not matched to a gene: 6. CDR3 length: 15 amino acids.

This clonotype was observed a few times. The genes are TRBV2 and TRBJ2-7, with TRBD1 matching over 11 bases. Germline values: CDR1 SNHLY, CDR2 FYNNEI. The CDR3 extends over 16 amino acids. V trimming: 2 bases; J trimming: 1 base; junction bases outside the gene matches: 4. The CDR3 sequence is CASSERGTGGSYEQYF. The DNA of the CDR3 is TGTGCCAGCAGTGAACGTGGGACAGGGGGATCCTACGAGCAGTACTTC.

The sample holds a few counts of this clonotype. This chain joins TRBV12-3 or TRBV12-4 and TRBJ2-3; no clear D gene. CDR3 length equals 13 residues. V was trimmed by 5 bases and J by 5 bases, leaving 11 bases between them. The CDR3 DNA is TGTGCCAGCAGTCCCGGACCTCTAGATACGCAGTATTTT. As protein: CASSPGPLDTQYF.